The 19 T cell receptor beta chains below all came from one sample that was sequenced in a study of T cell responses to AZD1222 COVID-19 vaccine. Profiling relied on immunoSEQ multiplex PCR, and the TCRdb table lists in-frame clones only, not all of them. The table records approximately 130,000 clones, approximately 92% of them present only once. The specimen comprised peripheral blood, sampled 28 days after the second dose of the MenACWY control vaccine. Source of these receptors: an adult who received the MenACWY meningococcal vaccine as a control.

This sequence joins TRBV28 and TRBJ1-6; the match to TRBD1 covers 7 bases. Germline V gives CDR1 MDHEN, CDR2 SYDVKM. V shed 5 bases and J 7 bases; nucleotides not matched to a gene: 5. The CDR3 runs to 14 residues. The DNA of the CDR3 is TGTGCCAGCAGTCAGACAGGGATCAATTCACCCCTCCACTTT. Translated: CASSQTGINSPLHF.

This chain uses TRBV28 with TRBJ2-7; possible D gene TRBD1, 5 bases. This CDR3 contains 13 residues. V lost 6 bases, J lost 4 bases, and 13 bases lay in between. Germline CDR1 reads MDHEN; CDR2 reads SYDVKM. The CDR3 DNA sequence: TGTGCCAGCAGCCAGGTAGGGGATTACGAGCAGTACGTC. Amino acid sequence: CASSQVGDYEQYV.

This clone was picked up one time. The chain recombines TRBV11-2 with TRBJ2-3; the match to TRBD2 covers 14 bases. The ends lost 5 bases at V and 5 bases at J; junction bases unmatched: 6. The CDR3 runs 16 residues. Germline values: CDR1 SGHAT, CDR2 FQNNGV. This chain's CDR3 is CASSQSGTSGGDTQYF. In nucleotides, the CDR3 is TGTGCCAGCAGCCAAAGCGGGACTAGCGGGGGAGATACGCAGTATTTT.

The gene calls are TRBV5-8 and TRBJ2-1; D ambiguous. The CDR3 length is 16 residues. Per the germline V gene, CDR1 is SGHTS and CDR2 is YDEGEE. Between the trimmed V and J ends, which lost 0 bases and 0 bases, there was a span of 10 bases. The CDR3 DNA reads TGTGCCAGCAGCTTGGTAGAGGATCCCTCCTACAATGAGCAGTTCTTC. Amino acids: CASSLVEDPSYNEQFF.

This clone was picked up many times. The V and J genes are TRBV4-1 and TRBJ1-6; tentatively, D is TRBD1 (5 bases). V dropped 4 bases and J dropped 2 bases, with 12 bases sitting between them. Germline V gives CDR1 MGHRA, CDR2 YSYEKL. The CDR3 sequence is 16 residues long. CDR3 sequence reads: CASSPDIAAYNSPLHF. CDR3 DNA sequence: TGCGCCAGCAGCCCGGACATCGCAGCCTATAATTCACCCCTCCACTTT.

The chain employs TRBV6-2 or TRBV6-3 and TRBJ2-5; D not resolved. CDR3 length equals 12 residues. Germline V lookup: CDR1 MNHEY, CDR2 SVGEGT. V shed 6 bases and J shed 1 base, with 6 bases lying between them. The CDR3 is CASSRTQETQYF. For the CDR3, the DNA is TGTGCCAGCAGCCGGACCCAAGAGACCCAGTACTTC.

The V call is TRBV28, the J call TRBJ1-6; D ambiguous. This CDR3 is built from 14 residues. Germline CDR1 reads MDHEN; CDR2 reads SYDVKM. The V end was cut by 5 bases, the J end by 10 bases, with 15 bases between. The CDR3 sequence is CASSPPFGGSPLHF. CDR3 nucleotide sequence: TGTGCCAGCAGTCCCCCTTTTGGAGGGTCACCCCTCCACTTT.

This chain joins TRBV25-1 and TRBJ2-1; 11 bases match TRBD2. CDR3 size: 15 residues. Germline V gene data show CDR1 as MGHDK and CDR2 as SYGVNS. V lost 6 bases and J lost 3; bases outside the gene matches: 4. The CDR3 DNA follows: TGTGCCAGCAGCCCCGGGACTAGCGGCTACAATGAGCAGTTCTTC. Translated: CASSPGTSGYNEQFF.

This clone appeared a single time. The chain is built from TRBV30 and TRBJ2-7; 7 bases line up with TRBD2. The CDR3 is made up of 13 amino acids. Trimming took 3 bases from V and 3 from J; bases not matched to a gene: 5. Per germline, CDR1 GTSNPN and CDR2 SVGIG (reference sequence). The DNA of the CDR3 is TGTGCCTGGAGGGCCGGGAGGAACTACGAGCAGTACTTC. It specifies CAWRAGRNYEQYF.

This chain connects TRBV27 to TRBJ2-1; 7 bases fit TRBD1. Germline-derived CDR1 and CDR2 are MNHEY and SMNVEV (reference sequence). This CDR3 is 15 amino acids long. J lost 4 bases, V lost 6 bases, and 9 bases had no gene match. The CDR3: CASRRQGLLYNEQFF. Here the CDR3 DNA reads TGTGCCAGCAGGAGACAGGGTTTATTGTACAATGAGCAGTTCTTC.

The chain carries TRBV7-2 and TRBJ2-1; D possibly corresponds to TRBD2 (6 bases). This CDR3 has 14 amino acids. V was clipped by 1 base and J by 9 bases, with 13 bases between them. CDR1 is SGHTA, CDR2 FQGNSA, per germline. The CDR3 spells CASSLEGGTTEQFF. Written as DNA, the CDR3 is TGTGCCAGCAGCTTAGAGGGCGGGACCACTGAGCAGTTCTTC.

DNA for the CDR3: TGTGCCAGCAGTTTCAGGGACTCCTACGAGCAGTACTTC. This translates into CASSFRDSYEQYF. The chain links TRBV12-3 or TRBV12-4 to TRBJ2-7, with a weak D call TRBD1 (5 bases). This CDR3 contains 13 residues. With 3 bases removed from V and 0 bases from J, the gap between germline ends came to 6 bases.

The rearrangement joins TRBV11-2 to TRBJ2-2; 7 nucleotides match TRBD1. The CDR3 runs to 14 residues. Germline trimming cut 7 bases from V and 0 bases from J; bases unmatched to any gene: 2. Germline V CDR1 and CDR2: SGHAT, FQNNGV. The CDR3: CASIQGANTGELFF. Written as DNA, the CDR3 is TGTGCCAGCATCCAGGGGGCGAACACCGGGGAGCTGTTTTTT.

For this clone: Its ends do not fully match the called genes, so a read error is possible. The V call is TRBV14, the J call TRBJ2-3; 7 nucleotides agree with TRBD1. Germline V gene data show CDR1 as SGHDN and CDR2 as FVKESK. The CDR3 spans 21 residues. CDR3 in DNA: TGTGCCAGCAACCAAGATCGGCCGGTAAGGGGGCCCCACCCTAGCACAGATACGCAGTATTTT. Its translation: CASNQDRPVRGPHPSTDTQYF.

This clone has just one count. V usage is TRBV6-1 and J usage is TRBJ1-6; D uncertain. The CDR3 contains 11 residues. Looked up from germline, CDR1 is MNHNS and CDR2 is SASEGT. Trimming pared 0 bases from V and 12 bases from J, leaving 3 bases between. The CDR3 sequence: CASSEALPLHF. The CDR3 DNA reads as TGTGCCAGCAGTGAAGCTTTACCCCTCCACTTT.

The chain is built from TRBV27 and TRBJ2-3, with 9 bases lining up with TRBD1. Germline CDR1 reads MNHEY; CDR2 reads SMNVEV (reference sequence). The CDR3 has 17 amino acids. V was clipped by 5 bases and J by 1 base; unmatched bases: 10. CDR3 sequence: CASSAPSGQGGTDTQYF. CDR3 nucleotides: TGTGCCAGCAGTGCACCCTCGGGACAGGGAGGCACAGATACGCAGTATTTT.

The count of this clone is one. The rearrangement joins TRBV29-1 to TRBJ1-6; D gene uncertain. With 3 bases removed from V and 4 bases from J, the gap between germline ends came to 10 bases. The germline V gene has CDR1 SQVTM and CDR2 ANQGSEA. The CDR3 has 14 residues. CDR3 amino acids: CSVEQEGYNSPLHF. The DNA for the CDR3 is TGCAGCGTTGAGCAAGAGGGTTATAATTCACCCCTCCACTTT.

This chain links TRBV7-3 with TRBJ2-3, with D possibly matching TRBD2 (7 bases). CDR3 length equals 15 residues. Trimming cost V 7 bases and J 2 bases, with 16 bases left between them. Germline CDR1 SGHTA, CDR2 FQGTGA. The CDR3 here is CASTPTGGPTDTQYF. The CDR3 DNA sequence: TGTGCCAGCACTCCCACCGGGGGGCCCACAGATACGCAGTATTTT.

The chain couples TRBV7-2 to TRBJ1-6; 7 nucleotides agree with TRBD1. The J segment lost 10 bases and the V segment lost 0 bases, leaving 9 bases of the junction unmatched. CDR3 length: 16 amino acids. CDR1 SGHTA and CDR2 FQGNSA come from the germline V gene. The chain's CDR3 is CASSLALLGTVSPLHF. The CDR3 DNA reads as TGTGCCAGCAGCTTAGCGCTATTAGGGACAGTCTCACCCCTCCACTTT.